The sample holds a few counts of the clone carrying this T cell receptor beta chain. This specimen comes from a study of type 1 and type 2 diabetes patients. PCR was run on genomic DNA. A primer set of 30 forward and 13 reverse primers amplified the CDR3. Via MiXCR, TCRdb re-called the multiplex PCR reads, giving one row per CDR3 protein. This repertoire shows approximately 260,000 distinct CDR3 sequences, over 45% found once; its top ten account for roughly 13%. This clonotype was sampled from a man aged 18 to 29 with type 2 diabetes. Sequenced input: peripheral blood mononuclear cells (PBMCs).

The CDR3 sequence is CAWSVKKTNTEAFF. In nucleotides, the CDR3 is TGTGCCTGGAGTGTGAAGAAGACCAACACTGAAGCTTTCTTT. The genes are TRBV30 and TRBJ1-1; D gene ambiguous. The CDR3 has 14 residues. CDR1 is GTSNPN, CDR2 SVGIG, per germline (reference sequence). The germline V and J ends were trimmed by 0 bases and 2 bases, with 10 bases remaining between them.